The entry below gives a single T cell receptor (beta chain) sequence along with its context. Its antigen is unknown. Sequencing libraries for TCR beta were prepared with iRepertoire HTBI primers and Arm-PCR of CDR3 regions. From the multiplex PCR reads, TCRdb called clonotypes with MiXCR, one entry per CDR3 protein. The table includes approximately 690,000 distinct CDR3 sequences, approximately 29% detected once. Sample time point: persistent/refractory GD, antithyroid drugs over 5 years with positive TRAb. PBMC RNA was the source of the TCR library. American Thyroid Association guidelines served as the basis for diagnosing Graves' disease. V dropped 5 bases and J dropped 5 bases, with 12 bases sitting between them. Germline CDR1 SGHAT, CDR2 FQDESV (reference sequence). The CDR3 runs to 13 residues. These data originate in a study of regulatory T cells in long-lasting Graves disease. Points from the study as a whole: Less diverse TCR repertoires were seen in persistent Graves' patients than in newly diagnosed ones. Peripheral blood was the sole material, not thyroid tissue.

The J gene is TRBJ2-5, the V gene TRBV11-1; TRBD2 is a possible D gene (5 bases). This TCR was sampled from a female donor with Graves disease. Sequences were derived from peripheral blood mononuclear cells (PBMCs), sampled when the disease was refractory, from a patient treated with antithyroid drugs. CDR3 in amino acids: CASSRGLGETQYF. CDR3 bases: TGTGCCAGCAGCCGAGGACTCGGGGAGACCCAGTACTTC.